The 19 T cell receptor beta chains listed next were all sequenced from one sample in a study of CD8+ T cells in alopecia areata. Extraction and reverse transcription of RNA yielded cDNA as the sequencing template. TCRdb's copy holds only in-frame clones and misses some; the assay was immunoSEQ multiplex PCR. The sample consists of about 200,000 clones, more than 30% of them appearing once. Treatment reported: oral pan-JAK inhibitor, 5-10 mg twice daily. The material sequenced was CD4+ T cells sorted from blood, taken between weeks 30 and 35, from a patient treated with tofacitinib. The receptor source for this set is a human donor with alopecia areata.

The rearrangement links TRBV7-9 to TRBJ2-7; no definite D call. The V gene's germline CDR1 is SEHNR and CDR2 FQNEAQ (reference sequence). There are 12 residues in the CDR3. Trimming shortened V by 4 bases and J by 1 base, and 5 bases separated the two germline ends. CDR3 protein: CASSWQSYEQYF. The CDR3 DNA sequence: TGTGCCAGCAGCTGGCAATCCTACGAGCAGTACTTC.

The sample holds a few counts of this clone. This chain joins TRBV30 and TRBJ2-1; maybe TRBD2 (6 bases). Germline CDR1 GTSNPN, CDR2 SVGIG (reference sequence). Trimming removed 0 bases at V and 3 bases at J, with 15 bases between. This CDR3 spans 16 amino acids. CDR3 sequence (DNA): TGTGCCTGGAGTGTTCCGGGGCGGGGCCTCTACAATGAGCAGTTCTTC. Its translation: CAWSVPGRGLYNEQFF.

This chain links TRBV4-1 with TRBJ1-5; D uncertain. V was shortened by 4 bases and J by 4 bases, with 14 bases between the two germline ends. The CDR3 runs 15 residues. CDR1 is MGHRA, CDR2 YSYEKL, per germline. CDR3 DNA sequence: TGCGCCAGCAGCCTCGTGGCCGGGGTTAATCAGCCCCAGCATTTT. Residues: CASSLVAGVNQPQHF.

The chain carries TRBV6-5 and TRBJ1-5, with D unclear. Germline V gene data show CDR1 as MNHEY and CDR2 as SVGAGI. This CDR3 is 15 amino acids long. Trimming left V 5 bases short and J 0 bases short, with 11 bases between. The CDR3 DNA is TGTGCCAGCAGTCCCAACAGCCATAGCAATCAGCCCCAGCATTTT. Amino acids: CASSPNSHSNQPQHF.

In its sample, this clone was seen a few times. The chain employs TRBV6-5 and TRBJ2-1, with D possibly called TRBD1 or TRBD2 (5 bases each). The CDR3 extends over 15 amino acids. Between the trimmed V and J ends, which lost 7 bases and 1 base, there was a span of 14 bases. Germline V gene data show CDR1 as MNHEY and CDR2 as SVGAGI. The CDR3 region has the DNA TGTGCCAGCACTGTCGGGTGGGGGTCCTACAATGAGCAGTTCTTC. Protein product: CASTVGWGSYNEQFF.

The CDR3 is CASSLDSLYGYTF. The CDR3 DNA sequence: TGTGCCAGCAGCCTGGACAGCCTCTATGGCTACACCTTC. The gene calls are TRBV7-9 and TRBJ1-2; TRBD1 is a possible D gene (6 bases). The CDR3 is made up of 13 amino acids. Trimming stripped 5 bases from V and 4 bases from J, with 11 bases between. Germline CDR1 and CDR2: SEHNR and FQNEAQ (reference sequence).

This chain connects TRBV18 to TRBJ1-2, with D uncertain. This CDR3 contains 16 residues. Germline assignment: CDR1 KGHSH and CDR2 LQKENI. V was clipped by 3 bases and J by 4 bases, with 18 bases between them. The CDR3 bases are TGTGCCAGCTCACCCGGCATTGGCGAGGCTAGCTATGGCTACACCTTC. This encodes CASSPGIGEASYGYTF.

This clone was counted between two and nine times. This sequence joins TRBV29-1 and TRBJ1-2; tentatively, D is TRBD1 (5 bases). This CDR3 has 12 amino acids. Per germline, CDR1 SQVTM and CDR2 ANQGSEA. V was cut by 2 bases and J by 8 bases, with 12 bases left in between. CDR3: CSVEMSWDGYTF. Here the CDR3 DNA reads TGCAGCGTTGAAATGTCTTGGGACGGCTACACCTTC.

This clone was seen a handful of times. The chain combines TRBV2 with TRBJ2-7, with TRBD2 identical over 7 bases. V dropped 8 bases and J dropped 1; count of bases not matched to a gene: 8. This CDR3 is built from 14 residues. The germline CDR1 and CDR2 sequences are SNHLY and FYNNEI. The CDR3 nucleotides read TGTGCCAGCCTCCGTCCGGGAGGATCCTACGAGCAGTACTTC. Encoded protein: CASLRPGGSYEQYF.

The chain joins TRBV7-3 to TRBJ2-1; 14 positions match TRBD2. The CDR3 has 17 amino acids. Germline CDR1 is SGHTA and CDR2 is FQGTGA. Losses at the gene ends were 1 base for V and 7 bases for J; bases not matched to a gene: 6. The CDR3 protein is CASSLNGGTSGSNEQFF. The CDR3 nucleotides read TGTGCCAGCAGCTTAAACGGTGGGACTAGCGGGAGTAATGAGCAGTTCTTC.

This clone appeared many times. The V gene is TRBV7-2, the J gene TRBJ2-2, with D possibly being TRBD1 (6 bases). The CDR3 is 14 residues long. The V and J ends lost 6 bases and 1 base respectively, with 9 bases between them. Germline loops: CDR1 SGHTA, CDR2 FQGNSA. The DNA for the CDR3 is TGTGCCAGCAGTCTGACAGGGAACACCGGGGAGCTGTTTTTT. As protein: CASSLTGNTGELFF.

The CDR3 sequence is CAWSGLNYGYTF. DNA of the CDR3: TGTGCCTGGAGTGGTTTAAACTATGGCTACACCTTC. The rearrangement uses TRBV30 and TRBJ1-2; D not resolved. The CDR3 has 12 amino acids. Germline CDR1 reads GTSNPN; CDR2 reads SVGIG (reference sequence). Trimming removed 1 base at V and 2 bases at J, with 5 bases between.

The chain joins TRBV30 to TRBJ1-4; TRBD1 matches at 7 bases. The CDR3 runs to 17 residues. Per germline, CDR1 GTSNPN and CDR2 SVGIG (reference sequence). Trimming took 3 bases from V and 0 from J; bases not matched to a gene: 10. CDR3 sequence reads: CAWSDGTVFATNEKLFF. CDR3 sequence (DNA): TGTGCCTGGAGCGACGGGACAGTTTTTGCAACTAATGAAAAACTGTTTTTT.

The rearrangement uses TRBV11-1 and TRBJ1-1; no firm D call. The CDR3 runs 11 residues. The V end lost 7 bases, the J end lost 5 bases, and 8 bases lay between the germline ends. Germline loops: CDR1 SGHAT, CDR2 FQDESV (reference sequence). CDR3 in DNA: TGTGCCAGCAAAAAAGGGACTGAAGCTTTCTTT. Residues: CASKKGTEAFF.

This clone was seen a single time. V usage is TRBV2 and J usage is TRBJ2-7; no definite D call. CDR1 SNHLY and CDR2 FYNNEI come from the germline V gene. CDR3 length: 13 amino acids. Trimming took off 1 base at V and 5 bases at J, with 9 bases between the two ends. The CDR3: CASSEGWANEQYF. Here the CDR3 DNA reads TGTGCCAGCAGTGAAGGGTGGGCGAACGAGCAGTACTTC.

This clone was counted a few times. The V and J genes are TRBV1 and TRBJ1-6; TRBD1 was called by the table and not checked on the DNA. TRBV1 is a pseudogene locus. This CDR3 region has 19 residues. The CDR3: CTSSQKRGQGGRYNSPLHF. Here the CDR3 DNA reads TGCACCAGCAGCCAAAAGAGGGGACAGGGTGGACGTTATAATTCACCCCTCCACTTT.

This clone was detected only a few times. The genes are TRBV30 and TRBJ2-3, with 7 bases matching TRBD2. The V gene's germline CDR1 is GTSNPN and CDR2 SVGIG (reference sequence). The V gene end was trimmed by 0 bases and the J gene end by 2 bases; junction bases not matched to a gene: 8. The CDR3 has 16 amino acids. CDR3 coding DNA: TGTGCCTGGAGTGTACGTGGCGGGGGATTCACAGATACGCAGTATTTT. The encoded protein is CAWSVRGGGFTDTQYF.

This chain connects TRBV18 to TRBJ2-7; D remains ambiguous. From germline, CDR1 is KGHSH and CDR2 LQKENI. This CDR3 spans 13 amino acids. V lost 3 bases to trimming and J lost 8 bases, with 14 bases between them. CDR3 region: CASSPDGLLKQYF. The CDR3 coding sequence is TGTGCCAGCTCACCGGACGGTCTTTTGAAGCAGTACTTC.

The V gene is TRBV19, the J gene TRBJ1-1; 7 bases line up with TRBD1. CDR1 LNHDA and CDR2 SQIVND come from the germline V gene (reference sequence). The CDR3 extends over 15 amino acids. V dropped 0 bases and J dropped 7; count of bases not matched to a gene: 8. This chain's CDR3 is CASSIDRQGVGEAFF. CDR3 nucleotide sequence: TGTGCCAGTAGTATAGATCGACAGGGAGTTGGTGAAGCTTTCTTT. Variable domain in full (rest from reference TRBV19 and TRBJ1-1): DGGITQSPKYLFRKEGQNVTLSCEQNLNHDAMYWYRQDPGQGLRLIYYSQIVNDFQKGDIAEGYSVSREKKESFPLTVTSAQKNPTAFYLCASSIDRQGVGEAFFGQGTRLTVV.